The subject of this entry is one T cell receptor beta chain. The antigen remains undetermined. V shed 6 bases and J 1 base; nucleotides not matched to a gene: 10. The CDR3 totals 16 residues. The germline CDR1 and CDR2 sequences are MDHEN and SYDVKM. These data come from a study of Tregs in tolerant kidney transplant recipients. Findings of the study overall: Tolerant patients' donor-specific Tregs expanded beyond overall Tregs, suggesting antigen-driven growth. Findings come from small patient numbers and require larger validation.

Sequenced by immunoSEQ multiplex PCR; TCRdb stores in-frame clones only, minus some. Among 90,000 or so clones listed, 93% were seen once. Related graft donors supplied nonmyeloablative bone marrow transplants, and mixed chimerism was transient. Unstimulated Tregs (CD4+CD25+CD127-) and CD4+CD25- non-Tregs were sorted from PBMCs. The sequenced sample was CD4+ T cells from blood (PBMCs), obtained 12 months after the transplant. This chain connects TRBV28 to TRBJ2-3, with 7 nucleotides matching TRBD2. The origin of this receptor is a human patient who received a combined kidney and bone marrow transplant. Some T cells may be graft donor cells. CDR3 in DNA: TGTGCCAGCAGCCCTGCCCAGGGAGGGGGCACAGATACGCAGTATTTT. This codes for CASSPAQGGGTDTQYF.